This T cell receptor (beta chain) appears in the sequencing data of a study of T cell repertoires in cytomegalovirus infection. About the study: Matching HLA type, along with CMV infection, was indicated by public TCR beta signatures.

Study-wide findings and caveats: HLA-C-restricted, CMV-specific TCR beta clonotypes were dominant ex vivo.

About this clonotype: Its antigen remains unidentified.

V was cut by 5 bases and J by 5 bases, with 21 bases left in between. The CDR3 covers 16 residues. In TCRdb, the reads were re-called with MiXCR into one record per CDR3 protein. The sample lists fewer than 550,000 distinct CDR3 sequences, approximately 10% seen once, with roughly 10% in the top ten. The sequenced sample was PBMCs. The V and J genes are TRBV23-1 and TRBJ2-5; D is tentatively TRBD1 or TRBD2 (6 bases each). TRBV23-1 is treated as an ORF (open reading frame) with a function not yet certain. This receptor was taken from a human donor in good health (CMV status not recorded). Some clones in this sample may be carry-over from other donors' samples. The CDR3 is CASSKQASGAVETQYF. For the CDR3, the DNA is TGCGCCAGCAGTAAACAGGCCTCGGGGGCCGTGGAGACCCAGTACTTC.